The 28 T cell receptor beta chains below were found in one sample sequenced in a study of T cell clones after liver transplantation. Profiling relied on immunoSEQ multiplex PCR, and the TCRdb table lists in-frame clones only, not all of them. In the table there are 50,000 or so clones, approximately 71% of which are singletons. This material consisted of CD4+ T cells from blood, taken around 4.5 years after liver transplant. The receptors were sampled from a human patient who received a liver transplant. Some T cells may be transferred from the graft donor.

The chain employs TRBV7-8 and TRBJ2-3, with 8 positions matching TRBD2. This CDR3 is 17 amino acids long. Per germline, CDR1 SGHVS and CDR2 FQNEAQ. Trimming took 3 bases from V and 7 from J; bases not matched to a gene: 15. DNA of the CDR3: TGTGCCAGCAGCTTGGGGGGACTTAGCGGGGTAAGAAATACGCAGTATTTT. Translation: CASSLGGLSGVRNTQYF.

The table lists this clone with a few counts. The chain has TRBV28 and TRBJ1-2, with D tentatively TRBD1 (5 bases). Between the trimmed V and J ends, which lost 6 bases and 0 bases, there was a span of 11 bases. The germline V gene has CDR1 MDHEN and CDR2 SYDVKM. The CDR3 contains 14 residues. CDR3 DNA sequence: TGTGCCAGCAGAATGGGGGGGGCTAACTATGGCTACACCTTC. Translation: CASRMGGANYGYTF.

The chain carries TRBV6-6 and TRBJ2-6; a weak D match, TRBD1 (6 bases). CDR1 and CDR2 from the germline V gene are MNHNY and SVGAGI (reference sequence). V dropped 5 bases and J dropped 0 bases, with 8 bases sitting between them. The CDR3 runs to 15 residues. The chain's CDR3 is CASSLQGSGANVLTF. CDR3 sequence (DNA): TGTGCCAGCAGTCTACAGGGCTCTGGGGCCAACGTCCTGACTTTC.

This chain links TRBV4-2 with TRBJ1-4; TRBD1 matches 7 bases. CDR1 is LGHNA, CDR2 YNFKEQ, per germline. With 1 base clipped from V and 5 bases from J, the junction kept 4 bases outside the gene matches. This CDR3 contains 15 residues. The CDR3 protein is CASSQVVQGNEKLFF. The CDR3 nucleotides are TGTGCCAGCAGCCAAGTCGTACAGGGGAATGAAAAACTGTTTTTT.

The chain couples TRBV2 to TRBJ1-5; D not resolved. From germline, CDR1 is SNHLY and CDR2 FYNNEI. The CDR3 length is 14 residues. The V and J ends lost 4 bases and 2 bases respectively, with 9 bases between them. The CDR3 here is CASSALRGNQPQHF. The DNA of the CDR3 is TGTGCCAGCAGTGCCCTTAGAGGCAATCAGCCCCAGCATTTT. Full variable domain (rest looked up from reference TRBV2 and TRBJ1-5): EPEVTQTPSHQVTQMGQEVILRCVPISNHLYFYWYRQILGQKVEFLVSFYNNEISEKSEIFDDQFSVERPDGSNFTLKIRSTKLEDSAMYFCASSALRGNQPQHFGDGTRLSIL.

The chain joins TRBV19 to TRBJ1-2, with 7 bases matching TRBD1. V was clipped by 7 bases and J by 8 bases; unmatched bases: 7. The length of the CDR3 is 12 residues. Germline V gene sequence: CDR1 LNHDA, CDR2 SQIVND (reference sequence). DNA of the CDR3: TGTGCCAGTAAAAGACAGGGCGGCGGCTACACCTTC. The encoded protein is CASKRQGGGYTF.

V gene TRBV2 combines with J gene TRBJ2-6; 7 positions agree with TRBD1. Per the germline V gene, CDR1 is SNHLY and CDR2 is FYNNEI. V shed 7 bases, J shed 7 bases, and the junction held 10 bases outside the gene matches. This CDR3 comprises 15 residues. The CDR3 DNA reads TGTGCCAGCACGGGACAGTTGAACAGTGCCAACGTCCTGACTTTC. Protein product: CASTGQLNSANVLTF.

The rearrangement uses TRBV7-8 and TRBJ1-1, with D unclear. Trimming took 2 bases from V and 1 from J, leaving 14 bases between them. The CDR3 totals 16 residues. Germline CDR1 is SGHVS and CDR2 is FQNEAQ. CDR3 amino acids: CASSLQPPRTNTEAFF. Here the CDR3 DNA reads TGTGCCAGCAGCTTACAGCCCCCGCGGACGAACACTGAAGCTTTCTTT.

The chain's CDR3 is CASSSNRGDYGYTF. Written as DNA, the CDR3 is TGTGCCAGCAGCTCTAACAGGGGGGACTATGGCTACACCTTC. This rearrangement joins TRBV5-4 to TRBJ1-2, with 8 bases matching TRBD1. With 3 bases clipped from V and 3 bases from J, the junction kept 4 bases outside the gene matches. Germline V gene lookup returns CDR1 SGHNT and CDR2 YYREEE (reference sequence). The CDR3 is made up of 14 amino acids.

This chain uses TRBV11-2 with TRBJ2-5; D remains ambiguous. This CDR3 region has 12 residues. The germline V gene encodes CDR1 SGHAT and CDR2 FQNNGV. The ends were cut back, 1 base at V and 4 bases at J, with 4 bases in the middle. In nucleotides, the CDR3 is TGTGCCAGCAGCTTAGTCCCAGAGACCCAGTACTTC. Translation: CASSLVPETQYF. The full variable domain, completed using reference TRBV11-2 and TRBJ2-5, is EAGVAQSPRYKIIEKRQSVAFWCNPISGHATLYWYQQILGQGPKLLIQFQNNGVVDDSQLPKDRFSAERLKGVDSTLKIQPAKLEDSAVYLCASSLVPETQYFGPGTRLLVL.

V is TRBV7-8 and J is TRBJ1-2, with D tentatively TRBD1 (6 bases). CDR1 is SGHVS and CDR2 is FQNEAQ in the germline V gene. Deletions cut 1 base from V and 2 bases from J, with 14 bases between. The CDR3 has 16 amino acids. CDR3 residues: CASSLVGGPRNYGYTF. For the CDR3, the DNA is TGTGCCAGCAGCTTAGTAGGGGGGCCCAGGAACTATGGCTACACCTTC.

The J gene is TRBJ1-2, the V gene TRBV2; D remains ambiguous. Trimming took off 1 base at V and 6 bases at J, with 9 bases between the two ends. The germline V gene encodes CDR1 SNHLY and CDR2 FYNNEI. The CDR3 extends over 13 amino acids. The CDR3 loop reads CASSEDGGDGYTF. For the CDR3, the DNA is TGTGCCAGCAGTGAAGACGGAGGAGATGGCTACACCTTC.

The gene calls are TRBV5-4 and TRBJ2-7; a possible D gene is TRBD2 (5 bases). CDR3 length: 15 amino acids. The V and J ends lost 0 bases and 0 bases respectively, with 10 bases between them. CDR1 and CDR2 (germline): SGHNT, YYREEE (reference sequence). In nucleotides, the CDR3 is TGTGCCAGCAGCTTGGGACGGGATAGCTCCTACGAGCAGTACTTC. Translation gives CASSLGRDSSYEQYF.

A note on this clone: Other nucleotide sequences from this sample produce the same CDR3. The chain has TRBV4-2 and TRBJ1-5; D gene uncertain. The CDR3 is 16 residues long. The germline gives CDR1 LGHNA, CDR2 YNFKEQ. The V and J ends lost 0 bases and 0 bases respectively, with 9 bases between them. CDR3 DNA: TGTGCCAGCAGCCAAGAGCCCGGAGATAGCAATCAGCCCCAGCATTTT. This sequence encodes CASSQEPGDSNQPQHF.

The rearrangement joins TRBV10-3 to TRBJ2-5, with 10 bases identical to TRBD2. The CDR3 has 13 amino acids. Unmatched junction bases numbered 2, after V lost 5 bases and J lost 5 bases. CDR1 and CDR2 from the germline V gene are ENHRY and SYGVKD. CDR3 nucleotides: TGTGCCATCAGTCAACTAGCGGGGGAGACCCAGTACTTC. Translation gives CAISQLAGETQYF.

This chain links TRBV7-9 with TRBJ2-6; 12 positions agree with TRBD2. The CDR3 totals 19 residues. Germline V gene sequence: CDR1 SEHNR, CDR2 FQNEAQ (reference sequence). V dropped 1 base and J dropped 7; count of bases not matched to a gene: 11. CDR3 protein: CASSLGTLAGGRAANVLTF. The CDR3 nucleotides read TGTGCCAGCAGCTTAGGGACACTAGCGGGGGGACGTGCTGCCAACGTCCTGACTTTC.

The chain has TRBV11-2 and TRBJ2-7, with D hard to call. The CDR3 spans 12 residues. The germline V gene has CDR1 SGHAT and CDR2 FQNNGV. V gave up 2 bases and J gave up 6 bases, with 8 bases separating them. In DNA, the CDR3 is TGTGCCAGCAGCTTATTGGTACGCGAGCAGTACTTC. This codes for CASSLLVREQYF.

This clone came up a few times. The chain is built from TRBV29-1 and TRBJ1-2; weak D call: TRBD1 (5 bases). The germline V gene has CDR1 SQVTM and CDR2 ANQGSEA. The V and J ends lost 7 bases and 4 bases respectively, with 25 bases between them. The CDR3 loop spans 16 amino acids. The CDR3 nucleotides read TGCAGCGCCGATGACTCCCTTGGGACCGGGGGCTATGGCTACACCTTC. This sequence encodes CSADDSLGTGGYGYTF.

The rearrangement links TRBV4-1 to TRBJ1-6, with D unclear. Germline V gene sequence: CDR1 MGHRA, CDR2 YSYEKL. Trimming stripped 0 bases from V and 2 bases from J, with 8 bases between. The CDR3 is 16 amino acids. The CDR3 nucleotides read TGCGCCAGCAGCCAAGAGGGAATTCCCTATAATTCACCCCTCCACTTT. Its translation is CASSQEGIPYNSPLHF.

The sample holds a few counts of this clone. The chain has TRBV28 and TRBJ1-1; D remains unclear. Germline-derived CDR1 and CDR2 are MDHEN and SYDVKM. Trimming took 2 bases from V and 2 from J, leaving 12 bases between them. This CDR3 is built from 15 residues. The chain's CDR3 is CASSLISRRNTEAFF. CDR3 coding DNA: TGTGCCAGCAGTTTAATCTCCCGCCGAAACACTGAAGCTTTCTTT.

This chain's CDR3 is CATARRAEKLFF. The CDR3 DNA follows: TGTGCCACCGCGCGCAGGGCTGAAAAACTGTTTTTT. V gene TRBV6-1 combines with J gene TRBJ1-4, with a possible D match to TRBD1 (5 bases). Germline-derived CDR1 and CDR2 are MNHNS and SASEGT. The CDR3 length is 12 residues. Trimming took 10 bases from V and 7 from J, leaving 13 bases between them.

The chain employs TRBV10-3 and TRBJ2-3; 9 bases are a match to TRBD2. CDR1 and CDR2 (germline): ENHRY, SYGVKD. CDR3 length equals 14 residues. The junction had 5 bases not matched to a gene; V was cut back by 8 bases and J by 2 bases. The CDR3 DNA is TGTGCCATCCGCGGGGGGGCGGCCACAGATACGCAGTATTTT. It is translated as CAIRGGAATDTQYF.

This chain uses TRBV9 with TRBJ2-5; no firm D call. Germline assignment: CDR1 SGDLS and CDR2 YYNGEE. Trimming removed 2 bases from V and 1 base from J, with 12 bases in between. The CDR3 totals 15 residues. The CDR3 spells CASSVLGQTQETQYF. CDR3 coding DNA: TGTGCCAGCAGCGTCCTGGGTCAAACCCAAGAGACCCAGTACTTC.

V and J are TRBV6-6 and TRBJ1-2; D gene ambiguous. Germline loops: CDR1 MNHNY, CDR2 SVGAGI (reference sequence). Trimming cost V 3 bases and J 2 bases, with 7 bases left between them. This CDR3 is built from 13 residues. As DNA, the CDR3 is TGTGCCAGCAGTTATGGGCAGAACTATGGCTACACCTTC. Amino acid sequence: CASSYGQNYGYTF.

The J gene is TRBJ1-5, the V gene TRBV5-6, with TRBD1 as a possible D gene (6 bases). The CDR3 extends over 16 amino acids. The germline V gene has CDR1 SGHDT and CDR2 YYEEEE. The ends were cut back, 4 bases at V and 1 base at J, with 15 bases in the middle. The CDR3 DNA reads TGTGCCAGCAGCCCAGCGAACAGGGTCAGCAATCAGCCCCAGCATTTT. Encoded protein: CASSPANRVSNQPQHF.

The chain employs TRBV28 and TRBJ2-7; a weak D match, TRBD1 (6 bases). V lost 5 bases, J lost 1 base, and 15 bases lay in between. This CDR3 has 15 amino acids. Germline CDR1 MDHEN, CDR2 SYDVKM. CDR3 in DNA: TGTGCCAGCAGTCCAGGGGATAGAGATTCCTACGAGCAGTACTTC. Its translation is CASSPGDRDSYEQYF.

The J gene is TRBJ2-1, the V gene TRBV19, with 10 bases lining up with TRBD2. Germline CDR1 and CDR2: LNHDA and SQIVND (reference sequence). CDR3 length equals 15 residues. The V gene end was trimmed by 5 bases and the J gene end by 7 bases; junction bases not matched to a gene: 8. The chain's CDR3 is CASSVSGGADNEQFF. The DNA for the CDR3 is TGTGCCAGTAGTGTGAGCGGGGGGGCTGATAATGAGCAGTTCTTC.

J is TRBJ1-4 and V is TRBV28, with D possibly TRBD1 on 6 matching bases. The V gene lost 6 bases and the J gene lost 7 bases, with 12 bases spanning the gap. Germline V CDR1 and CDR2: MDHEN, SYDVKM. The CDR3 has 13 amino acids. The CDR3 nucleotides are TGTGCCAGCAGGAGGAACAGGGTTGAAAAACTGTTTTTT. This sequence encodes CASRRNRVEKLFF. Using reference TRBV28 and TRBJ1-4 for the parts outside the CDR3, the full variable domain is DVKVTQSSRYLVKRTGEKVFLECVQDMDHENMFWYRQDPGLGLRLIYFSYDVKMKEKGDIPEGYSVSREKKERFSLILESASTNQTSMYLCASRRNRVEKLFFGSGTQLSVL.